One sample yielded the 10 T cell receptor beta chains listed below, sequenced in a study of blood T cell repertoires in COVID-19. The method was immunoSEQ multiplex PCR; TCRdb's version includes in-frame clones alone and lacks a portion of them. The sample consists of around 470,000 clones, roughly 88% of them appearing once. Sample: PBMCs or T cells enriched from blood (not recorded which). These receptors all stem from a man aged 18-30 years who had recovered from COVID-19.

CDR3 DNA sequence: TGTGCCAGCAGCCCTCGACTAGCCAAAAACATTCAGTACTTC. Translation gives CASSPRLAKNIQYF. The rearrangement joins TRBV9 to TRBJ2-4; D call uncertain. Germline V CDR1 and CDR2: SGDLS, YYNGEE. The length of the CDR3 is 14 residues. Deletions cut 4 bases from V and 0 bases from J, with 8 bases between.

This clone came up once. The rearrangement links TRBV7-2 to TRBJ1-5; 9 bases line up with TRBD1. The CDR3 has 16 residues. CDR1 is SGHTA and CDR2 is FQGNSA in the germline V gene. Germline trimming cut 3 bases from V and 4 bases from J; bases unmatched to any gene: 7. CDR3 in amino acids: CASSFFGTGLNQPQHF. The DNA for the CDR3 is TGTGCCAGCAGCTTCTTCGGGACAGGGCTTAATCAGCCCCAGCATTTT.

V gene TRBV1 combines with J gene TRBJ1-4. TRBV1 is noted as a pseudogene. CDR3 length: 16 residues. The CDR3 is CTSSIRTPGINEKLFF. Here the CDR3 DNA reads TGCACCAGCAGCATCCGGACGCCGGGAATTAATGAAAAACTGTTTTTT.

The V call is TRBV18, the J call TRBJ1-2, with 11 bases identical to TRBD1. Germline V lookup: CDR1 KGHSH, CDR2 LQKENI. J lost 3 bases, V lost 2 bases, and 11 bases had no gene match. CDR3 size: 18 residues. CDR3 in DNA: TGTGCCAGCTCACCATCCCTTACCGGGACAGGGGGACACTATGGCTACACCTTC. Protein product: CASSPSLTGTGGHYGYTF.

The chain has TRBV11-2 and TRBJ2-5; D gene uncertain. The V gene's germline CDR1 is SGHAT and CDR2 FQNNGV. The CDR3 has 12 residues. Trimming removed 1 base at V and 5 bases at J, with 5 bases between. The CDR3 coding sequence is TGTGCCAGCAGCTTAGCAGCGGAGACCCAGTACTTC. This codes for CASSLAAETQYF. Together with reference TRBV11-2 and TRBJ2-5, the CDR3 gives the full variable domain: EAGVAQSPRYKIIEKRQSVAFWCNPISGHATLYWYQQILGQGPKLLIQFQNNGVVDDSQLPKDRFSAERLKGVDSTLKIQPAKLEDSAVYLCASSLAAETQYFGPGTRLLVL.

The J gene is TRBJ1-5, the V gene TRBV7-2; D is uncertain. Germline V lookup: CDR1 SGHTA, CDR2 FQGNSA. V lost 5 bases and J 6 bases, leaving 14 bases between the germline ends. CDR3 length: 14 residues. The CDR3 DNA reads TGTGCCAGCAGCGGCTACCACCGGGGTCAGCCCCAGCATTTT. Residues: CASSGYHRGQPQHF.

The genes are TRBV30 and TRBJ2-1, with 9 bases lining up with TRBD2. The CDR3 contains 13 residues. Germline loops: CDR1 GTSNPN, CDR2 SVGIG (reference sequence). The V gene end was trimmed by 3 bases and the J gene end by 6 bases; junction bases not matched to a gene: 3. The DNA of the CDR3 is TGTGCCTGGAGACTAGCGGGCGGCAATGAGCAGTTCTTC. Its protein is CAWRLAGGNEQFF.

In this sample, this clone turned up a few times. This rearrangement joins TRBV28 to TRBJ1-5; possible D gene TRBD1, 5 bases. V was pared by 11 bases and J by 4 bases, with 12 bases between. Per the germline V gene, CDR1 is MDHEN and CDR2 is SYDVKM. This CDR3 comprises 12 residues. The CDR3 here is CAAQGSNQPQHF. CDR3 in DNA: TGTGCCGCCCAGGGATCAAATCAGCCCCAGCATTTT.

The V call is TRBV7-6, the J call TRBJ2-1, with TRBD2 matching over 11 bases. The germline V gene encodes CDR1 SGHVS and CDR2 FNYEAQ. The CDR3 sequence is 15 residues long. V dropped 5 bases and J dropped 8; count of bases not matched to a gene: 8. The DNA for the CDR3 is TGTGCCAGCAGCCCCGTAGCGGGAGGGCCCCATGAGCAGTTCTTC. This sequence encodes CASSPVAGGPHEQFF.

The rearrangement links TRBV3-1 (or the pseudogene TRBV3-2) to TRBJ2-7; tentatively, D is TRBD1 (6 bases). V was trimmed by 4 bases and J by 0 bases, leaving 13 bases between them. Looked up from germline, CDR1 is LGHDT and CDR2 is YNNKEL (reference sequence). The CDR3 is 15 amino acids. The CDR3 is CASSLSGTPSYEQYF. The CDR3 DNA sequence: TGTGCCAGCAGCCTATCCGGGACACCCTCCTACGAGCAGTACTTC.